These 30 T cell receptor beta chains were sequenced from one sample in a study of blood T cell repertoires in COVID-19. The data were produced by immunoSEQ multiplex PCR, yet TCRdb's version contains in-frame clones alone and is incomplete. The data show some 240,000 clones, around 81% seen once. What was sequenced was peripheral blood. These receptors were collected from a woman older than 75 with COVID-19, enrolled during active disease.

The chain carries TRBV7-9 and TRBJ1-6; D is perhaps TRBD1 (5 bases). CDR3 length equals 15 residues. V was shortened by 1 base and J by 9 bases, with 13 bases between the two germline ends. Germline V lookup: CDR1 SEHNR, CDR2 FQNEAQ (reference sequence). The CDR3 reads CASSLDFQGSSPLHF. The CDR3 region has the DNA TGTGCCAGCAGCTTAGATTTCCAGGGAAGTTCACCCCTCCACTTT.

This rearrangement joins TRBV9 to TRBJ2-1; no clear D. The CDR3 runs to 13 residues. The ends were cut back, 0 bases at V and 8 bases at J, with 9 bases in the middle. CDR1 is SGDLS and CDR2 is YYNGEE in the germline V gene. The CDR3 here is CASSVGPPDEQFF. The DNA of the CDR3 is TGTGCCAGCAGCGTAGGGCCCCCCGATGAGCAGTTCTTC.

CDR3 bases: TGTGCCAGCAGTTACTCGTTGGGACAGTCGTTCGATGAAAAACTGTTTTTT. Residues: CASSYSLGQSFDEKLFF. V usage is TRBV6-2 or TRBV6-3 and J usage is TRBJ1-4, with 7 bases fitting TRBD1. CDR3 size: 17 residues. Germline assignment: CDR1 MNHEY and CDR2 SVGEGT. Trimming took 0 bases from V and 6 from J; bases not matched to a gene: 10.

The V gene is TRBV7-2, the J gene TRBJ1-4, with D possibly being TRBD1 (6 bases). From germline, CDR1 is SGHTA and CDR2 FQGNSA. Trimming shortened V by 5 bases and J by 5 bases, and 15 bases separated the two germline ends. CDR3 size: 15 residues. CDR3 sequence reads: CASSPGGAGNEKLFF. The CDR3 nucleotides are TGTGCCAGCAGCCCGGGGGGGGCGGGGAATGAAAAACTGTTTTTT.

The V call is TRBV7-2, the J call TRBJ1-1, with TRBD1 identical over 7 bases. CDR1 is SGHTA and CDR2 is FQGNSA in the germline V gene. The CDR3 spans 16 residues. J was trimmed by 3 bases and V by 5 bases; bases with no gene match: 12. This chain's CDR3 is CASSLGGTTRHTEAFF. CDR3 bases: TGTGCCAGCAGCCTAGGGGGCACGACGAGGCACACTGAAGCTTTCTTT.

The genes are TRBV6-2 or TRBV6-3 and TRBJ1-5; D is ambiguous. The V end lost 2 bases, the J end lost 0 bases, and 5 bases lay between the germline ends. CDR3 length: 14 residues. Germline values: CDR1 MNHEY, CDR2 SVGEGT. The CDR3 reads CASSYVNSNQPQHF. CDR3 in DNA: TGTGCCAGCAGTTACGTTAATAGCAATCAGCCCCAGCATTTT.

In regard to this clone: This CDR3 is also generated by other DNA sequences in the sample. The V gene is TRBV3-1 (or the pseudogene TRBV3-2), the J gene TRBJ1-5; no firm D call. The germline V gene encodes CDR1 LGHDT and CDR2 YNNKEL (reference sequence). Trimming took off 3 bases at V and 5 bases at J, with 5 bases between the two ends. The CDR3 sequence is 12 residues long. The CDR3 reads CASSHLDQPQHF. Written as DNA, the CDR3 is TGTGCCAGCAGCCATCTAGATCAGCCCCAGCATTTT.

The CDR3 sequence: CASSERPFRLVSNEKLFF. CDR3 coding DNA: TGTGCCAGCAGTGAGCGCCCCTTTCGTCTCGTGAGTAATGAAAAACTGTTTTTT. This chain joins TRBV6-1 and TRBJ1-4; D is unresolved. The CDR3 contains 18 residues. Trimming pared 3 bases from V and 4 bases from J, leaving 21 bases between. CDR1 and CDR2 from the germline V gene are MNHNS and SASEGT.

The chain is built from TRBV28 and TRBJ1-3, with a weak D call TRBD1 (6 bases). CDR1 MDHEN and CDR2 SYDVKM come from the germline V gene. The V gene lost 8 bases and the J gene lost 4 bases, with 12 bases spanning the gap. CDR3 size: 13 residues. The CDR3 region has the DNA TGTGCCAGCGGGGGGGCAGTCGGAAACACCATATATTTT. This gives the protein CASGGAVGNTIYF.

This chain uses TRBV6-6 with TRBJ2-4; TRBD2 agrees at 13 bases. The CDR3 is 17 amino acids. The junction had 13 bases not matched to a gene; V was cut back by 5 bases and J by 9 bases. The V gene's germline CDR1 is MNHNY and CDR2 SVGAGI (reference sequence). The DNA of the CDR3 is TGTGCCAGCAGTCCTCGGACTAGCGGGGGCCAACCAGGCATTCAGTACTTC. Its protein product is CASSPRTSGGQPGIQYF.

The chain uses TRBV7-3 and TRBJ2-7, with 7 bases that match TRBD1. V lost 5 bases to trimming and J lost 1 base; unmatched junction nucleotides: 5. The length of the CDR3 is 14 residues. Germline V gene sequence: CDR1 SGHTA, CDR2 FQGTGA. This chain's CDR3 is CASSPSRGSYEQYF. The CDR3, as DNA: TGTGCCAGCAGCCCAAGCAGGGGGTCCTACGAGCAGTACTTC. The full variable domain, its missing parts supplied by reference TRBV7-3 and TRBJ2-7, is GAGVSQTPSNKVTEKGKYVELRCDPISGHTALYWYRQSLGQGPEFLIYFQGTGAADDSGLPNDRFFAVRPEGSVSTLKIQRTERGDSAVYLCASSPSRGSYEQYFGPGTRLTVT.

The rearrangement uses TRBV3-1 (or the pseudogene TRBV3-2) and TRBJ2-5; no firm D call. CDR1 is LGHDT and CDR2 is YNNKEL in the germline V gene (reference sequence). The CDR3 runs 12 residues. Trimming pared 3 bases from V and 4 bases from J, leaving 6 bases between. CDR3 loop: CASSQSSETQYF. DNA of the CDR3: TGTGCCAGCAGCCAGAGCTCAGAGACCCAGTACTTC.

This clone was seen a few times. This chain links TRBV9 with TRBJ2-1, with 9 bases identical to TRBD2. Per germline, CDR1 SGDLS and CDR2 YYNGEE. This CDR3 comprises 16 residues. V was clipped by 0 bases and J by 2 bases; unmatched bases: 3. CDR3 amino acids: CASSVGLAGPYNEQFF. The DNA of the CDR3 is TGTGCCAGCAGCGTAGGCCTAGCGGGGCCCTACAATGAGCAGTTCTTC.

The chain is built from TRBV5-1 and TRBJ2-5; 12 bases line up with TRBD1. The V gene end was trimmed by 4 bases and the J gene end by 1 base; junction bases not matched to a gene: 8. CDR1 SGHRS and CDR2 YFSETQ come from the germline V gene. The CDR3 has 17 amino acids. This CDR3 reads CASSRGMGQGAQETQYF. The CDR3 nucleotides are TGCGCCAGCAGCCGGGGGATGGGACAGGGGGCCCAAGAGACCCAGTACTTC.

This clone was seen once. This chain links TRBV19 with TRBJ2-2, with D maybe TRBD1 (5 bases). Germline V gene sequence: CDR1 LNHDA, CDR2 SQIVND (reference sequence). This CDR3 spans 16 amino acids. Trimming stripped 3 bases from V and 2 bases from J, with 13 bases between. CDR3 nucleotides: TGTGCCAGTAGTATCCCCGACAGAGTAAACACCGGGGAGCTGTTTTTT. Translated: CASSIPDRVNTGELFF. Full variable domain (outside the CDR3, taken from reference TRBV19 and TRBJ2-2): DGGITQSPKYLFRKEGQNVTLSCEQNLNHDAMYWYRQDPGQGLRLIYYSQIVNDFQKGDIAEGYSVSREKKESFPLTVTSAQKNPTAFYLCASSIPDRVNTGELFFGEGSRLTVL.

This chain links TRBV18 with TRBJ2-7; 9 bases agree with TRBD2. This CDR3 spans 19 amino acids. Trimming at V came to 2 bases and at J to 7 bases, leaving 21 bases not matched to a gene. CDR1 and CDR2 (germline): KGHSH, LQKENI. The chain's CDR3 is CASSPWELSSSGTLDEQYF. The CDR3 coding sequence is TGTGCCAGCTCACCATGGGAACTTTCGTCTAGCGGGACCCTTGATGAGCAGTACTTC.

In its sample, this clone was seen once. The genes are TRBV7-9 and TRBJ2-2; 13 bases are a match to TRBD2. The CDR3 runs 15 residues. Per the germline V gene, CDR1 is SEHNR and CDR2 is FQNEAQ (reference sequence). The trim removed 7 bases at V and 6 bases at J, leaving 5 bases unmatched. The CDR3 loop is CASTPGLAGSGELFF. In DNA form, the CDR3 reads TGTGCCAGCACTCCGGGACTAGCGGGATCCGGGGAGCTGTTTTTT.

This sequence joins TRBV5-1 and TRBJ1-6; a possible D gene is TRBD1 (6 bases). CDR1 SGHRS and CDR2 YFSETQ come from the germline V gene. The CDR3 spans 14 residues. Trimming removed 4 bases at V and 8 bases at J, with 13 bases between. This chain's CDR3 is CASSPGQFDSPLHF. In DNA form, the CDR3 reads TGCGCCAGCAGCCCAGGACAGTTTGATTCACCCCTCCACTTT. Supplemented by reference TRBV5-1 and TRBJ1-6, the full variable domain reads KAGVTQTPRYLIKTRGQQVTLSCSPISGHRSVSWYQQTPGQGLQFLFEYFSETQRNKGNFPGRFSGRQFSNSRSEMNVSTLELGDSALYLCASSPGQFDSPLHFGNGTRLTVT.

The chain carries TRBV30 and TRBJ2-5; the D gene is possibly TRBD1 (6 bases). CDR1 and CDR2 (germline): GTSNPN, SVGIG (reference sequence). The CDR3 has 14 amino acids. Trimming removed 2 bases at V and 3 bases at J, with 13 bases between. The CDR3: CAWSKTQGKETQYF. The DNA for the CDR3 is TGTGCCTGGAGTAAAACACAGGGAAAAGAGACCCAGTACTTC.

This clone was counted a few times. The chain links TRBV7-2 to TRBJ1-4, with D possibly TRBD1 on 6 matching bases. Trimming pared 5 bases from V and 6 bases from J, leaving 13 bases between. Germline V gene data show CDR1 as SGHTA and CDR2 as FQGNSA. The CDR3 has 14 amino acids. The CDR3 DNA is TGTGCCAGCAGCCAACAGGGAGGGTATGAAAAACTGTTTTTT. It codes for CASSQQGGYEKLFF.

The V gene is TRBV11-3, the J gene TRBJ2-6, with D possibly TRBD1 on 6 matching bases. CDR3 length: 16 amino acids. The V end lost 0 bases, the J end lost 4 bases, and 10 bases lay between the germline ends. Germline CDR1 reads SGHNT; CDR2 reads YENEEA. CDR3 protein: CASSLDGGSGANVLTF. The CDR3 bases are TGTGCCAGCAGCTTAGATGGGGGCTCCGGGGCCAACGTCCTGACTTTC. The full variable domain, rest sourced from reference TRBV11-3 and TRBJ2-6, is EAGVVQSPRYKIIEKKQPVAFWCNPISGHNTLYWYLQNLGQGPELLIRYENEEAVDDSQLPKDRFSAERLKGVDSTLKIQPAELGDSAVYLCASSLDGGSGANVLTFGAGSRLTVL.

The sample holds one count of this clone. The chain couples TRBV6-2 or TRBV6-3 to TRBJ2-2; 10 bases agree with TRBD1. Germline loops: CDR1 MNHEY, CDR2 SVGEGT. V gave up 5 bases and J gave up 7 bases; unmatched junction bases: 4. This CDR3 spans 14 amino acids. This chain's CDR3 is CASSRQGAIGELFF. The DNA of the CDR3 is TGTGCCAGCAGTCGACAGGGGGCGATCGGGGAGCTGTTTTTT.

This clone was detected a few times. The rearrangement joins TRBV15 to TRBJ1-5, with D perhaps matching TRBD1 (6 bases). The CDR3 sequence is 17 residues long. Trimming stripped 5 bases from V and 0 bases from J, with 17 bases between. Per the germline V gene, CDR1 is LNHNV and CDR2 is YYDKDF (reference sequence). As DNA, the CDR3 is TGTGCCACCAGCCGAGCGTTTGACAGGTTTAGCAATCAGCCCCAGCATTTT. Translation gives CATSRAFDRFSNQPQHF.

The chain is built from TRBV6-5 and TRBJ1-1, with 8 positions matching TRBD1. Germline values: CDR1 MNHEY, CDR2 SVGAGI. This CDR3 comprises 15 residues. V lost 2 bases and J lost 0; bases outside the gene matches: 2. The CDR3 bases are TGTGCCAGCAGTTACGGGACAGGCTTGAACACTGAAGCTTTCTTT. Translated: CASSYGTGLNTEAFF.

V usage is TRBV5-1 and J usage is TRBJ1-5; possible D gene TRBD1, 5 bases. The CDR3 is made up of 13 amino acids. Germline-derived CDR1 and CDR2 are SGHRS and YFSETQ. V gave up 4 bases and J gave up 7 bases, with 12 bases separating them. The CDR3 DNA follows: TGCGCCAGCAGCCCGACGGGGGTCCAGCCCCAGCATTTT. Its protein product is CASSPTGVQPQHF.

V gene TRBV20-1 combines with J gene TRBJ1-2; 9 nucleotides match TRBD1. The CDR3 spans 14 residues. V lost 3 bases to trimming and J lost 6 bases; unmatched junction nucleotides: 8. CDR1 is DFQATT and CDR2 is SNEGSKA in the germline V gene (reference sequence). The CDR3 loop reads CSASPSGQGDGYTF. CDR3 nucleotide sequence: TGCAGTGCTAGTCCATCGGGACAGGGAGATGGCTACACCTTC.

Concerning this clone itself: Other nucleotide sequences from this sample produce the same CDR3. The CDR3 nucleotides are TGTGCCAGCAGCTTGTCCATGAACACTGAAGCTTTCTTT. Amino acid sequence: CASSLSMNTEAFF. The V gene is TRBV7-9, the J gene TRBJ1-1; D is unresolved. Per germline, CDR1 SEHNR and CDR2 FQNEAQ (reference sequence). CDR3 size: 13 residues. V lost 3 bases, J lost 0 bases, and 5 bases lay in between.

The chain combines TRBV9 with TRBJ1-1; the D gene is possibly TRBD1 (5 bases). Trimming left V 3 bases short and J 6 bases short, with 18 bases between. CDR1 is SGDLS and CDR2 is YYNGEE in the germline V gene. The CDR3 covers 15 residues. CDR3 region: CASSGRSDWGAEAFF. The DNA of the CDR3 is TGTGCCAGCAGCGGGAGATCGGACTGGGGGGCTGAAGCTTTCTTT.

This clone was counted only a few times. Here the CDR3 DNA reads TGCGCCAGCCGGAATCCCGGCGGTGGGGGAAACACCATATATTTT. This translates into CASRNPGGGGNTIYF. The rearrangement uses TRBV5-1 and TRBJ1-3; D unclear. Per germline, CDR1 SGHRS and CDR2 YFSETQ. There are 15 residues in the CDR3. Trimming pared 7 bases from V and 4 bases from J, leaving 18 bases between.

This clone was counted a few times. The gene calls are TRBV10-3 and TRBJ1-3; no clear D gene. The V and J ends lost 3 bases and 0 bases respectively, with 12 bases between them. Looked up from germline, CDR1 is ENHRY and CDR2 is SYGVKD. The CDR3 loop spans 16 amino acids. The CDR3 DNA reads TGTGCCATCAGTGATCCCGGGAGGGCCTCTGGAAACACCATATATTTT. Translation: CAISDPGRASGNTIYF.